The entry below describes one TCR beta chain. No antigen is known for it. This CDR3 comprises 15 residues. In germline, CDR1 is SEHNR, CDR2 FQNEAQ (reference sequence). Trimming removed 6 bases from V and 6 bases from J; junction bases left unmatched: 9. This sample was included in a study of cytomegalovirus exposure and HLA in healthy donors. For the study at large: The same platform used for the approximately 670 first-cohort repertoires was also used for the 120 validation repertoires, as a later analysis reported.

Whole-study findings and limits: Across donors, most TCRs were seen rarely, yet some public ones were widespread. It was reportedly the case that the classifier diagnosed cytomegalovirus status with high specificity and sensitivity.

Method: immunoSEQ multiplex PCR; TCRdb's copy keeps in-frame clones and lacks some. This table has 160,000 or so clones, around nine tenths appearing once. The V call is TRBV7-9, the J call TRBJ2-2; 8 bases line up with TRBD2. The sample comprised PBMCs. The sequence came from a man younger than 35 in good health and CMV-seronegative. The CDR3 is CASRPAGGAPGELFF. The CDR3 DNA is TGTGCCAGCAGACCTGCCGGGGGGGCCCCCGGGGAGCTGTTTTTT.